Presented here are 25 T cell receptor beta chains from one specimen sequenced in a study of human T cells and chemical hapten exposure. TCRdb re-called the RACE reads through MiXCR, storing one row per CDR3 protein. Of 65,000 to 80,000 distinct CDR3 sequences in the sample, about 8.7% were seen once. Noted time point: healthy volunteer bleed at 6 weeks. Blood, whole and unfractionated, served as the source for total RNA extraction. Input material: whole blood. The receptor set was obtained from a male donor in good health. Some clones in this sample may be carry-over from other donors' samples.

At least ten counts were recorded for this clonotype. CDR3 in amino acids: CASSLGAFEKLFF. In DNA form, the CDR3 reads TGTGCCAGCAGCTTAGGGGCATTTGAAAAACTGTTTTTT. The V and J genes are TRBV7-2 and TRBJ1-4; no firm D call. The CDR3 is 13 residues long. V dropped 1 base and J dropped 7 bases, with 7 bases sitting between them. The germline gives CDR1 SGHTA, CDR2 FQGNSA.

The chain links TRBV5-4 to TRBJ1-1, with 7 nucleotides matching TRBD1. Germline values: CDR1 SGHNT, CDR2 YYREEE (reference sequence). The CDR3 sequence is 13 residues long. V dropped 4 bases and J dropped 6; count of bases not matched to a gene: 6. The CDR3 nucleotides are TGTGCCAGCAGCCCATACAGGGGAGCTGAAGCTTTCTTT. It is translated as CASSPYRGAEAFF.

This chain uses TRBV6-5 with TRBJ2-4; 8 bases are shared with TRBD1. With 5 bases clipped from V and 5 bases from J, the junction kept 5 bases outside the gene matches. The CDR3 consists of 14 residues. Germline V gene data show CDR1 as MNHEY and CDR2 as SVGAGI. The CDR3 protein is CASSRDRGENIQYF. The CDR3 nucleotides read TGTGCCAGCAGTCGCGACAGGGGCGAAAACATTCAGTACTTC.

This clonotype was detected many times. The V call is TRBV7-2, the J call TRBJ2-3; D remains unclear. This CDR3 comprises 11 residues. CDR1 SGHTA and CDR2 FQGNSA come from the germline V gene. Trimming took 5 bases from V and 5 from J, leaving 5 bases between them. The CDR3 DNA reads TGTGCCAGCAGCCCCCGAGATACGCAGTATTTT. Translation gives CASSPRDTQYF.

The sample holds a few counts of this clonotype. The J gene is TRBJ1-6, the V gene TRBV27; 10 bases agree with TRBD1. Germline V CDR1 and CDR2: MNHEY, SMNVEV (reference sequence). V shed 5 bases and J 10 bases; nucleotides not matched to a gene: 8. This CDR3 contains 15 residues. The CDR3 DNA sequence: TGTGCCAGCAGTGTAACCGGGACAGGGGAATCACCCCTCCACTTT. This encodes CASSVTGTGESPLHF.

The chain joins TRBV10-3 to TRBJ2-1; D is perhaps TRBD1 or TRBD2 (5 bases each). V was shortened by 5 bases and J by 7 bases, with 15 bases between the two germline ends. The germline V gene has CDR1 ENHRY and CDR2 SYGVKD. The CDR3 runs 14 residues. The CDR3 protein is CAISYTRGRNEQFF. The CDR3 DNA reads as TGTGCCATCAGTTATACGAGGGGTCGGAATGAGCAGTTCTTC.

The chain is built from TRBV5-1 and TRBJ1-5, with D uncertain. CDR1 is SGHRS and CDR2 is YFSETQ in the germline V gene. This CDR3 contains 13 residues. Trimming took 2 bases from V and 5 from J, leaving 8 bases between them. The CDR3 sequence: CASSFGWDQPQHF. DNA for the CDR3: TGCGCCAGCAGCTTTGGATGGGATCAGCCCCAGCATTTT.

The chain has TRBV7-2 and TRBJ2-4, with 7 bases identical to TRBD2. CDR3 length: 16 residues. With V trimmed by 3 bases and J by 0 bases, 5 bases remained unmatched. Germline V gene data show CDR1 as SGHTA and CDR2 as FQGNSA. The CDR3 region has the DNA TGTGCCAGCAGCTTGGAGTCGGGGGGAGCCAAAAACATTCAGTACTTC. Translating gives CASSLESGGAKNIQYF. Full variable domain (rest looked up from reference TRBV7-2 and TRBJ2-4): GAGVSQSPSNKVTEKGKDVELRCDPISGHTALYWYRQSLGQGLEFLIYFQGNSAPDKSGLPSDRFSAERTGGSVSTLTIQRTQQEDSAVYLCASSLESGGAKNIQYFGAGTRLSVL.

V is TRBV6-6 and J is TRBJ2-3; D is possibly TRBD1 (6 bases). Trimming stripped 0 bases from V and 0 bases from J, with 13 bases between. The CDR3 spans 17 residues. Germline assignment: CDR1 MNHNY and CDR2 SVGAGI (reference sequence). As DNA, the CDR3 is TGTGCCAGCAGTTACTCGCGACCGGGGACAAGCACAGATACGCAGTATTTT. This gives the protein CASSYSRPGTSTDTQYF.

A few counts support this clonotype. The J gene is TRBJ2-3, the V gene TRBV20-1; 15 bases are shared with TRBD2. The trim removed 6 bases at V and 6 bases at J, leaving 7 bases unmatched. Germline values: CDR1 DFQATT, CDR2 SNEGSKA (reference sequence). This CDR3 region has 15 residues. The CDR3 DNA reads TGCAGTGCACCCTCCGGACTAGCGGGGGGGGATACGCAGTATTTT. As protein: CSAPSGLAGGDTQYF.

V and J are TRBV4-3 and TRBJ2-7, with D possibly called TRBD1 or TRBD2 (5 bases each). Germline V lookup: CDR1 LGHNA, CDR2 YSLEER. Trimming left V 0 bases short and J 9 bases short, with 15 bases between. This CDR3 is built from 14 residues. In DNA, the CDR3 is TGCGCCAGCAGCCAAGACGGGGCAGCCTCCGGGCAGTACTTC. Amino acid sequence: CASSQDGAASGQYF.

The chain joins TRBV3-1 to TRBJ1-2; tentative D call: TRBD1 (6 bases). Trimming stripped 5 bases from V and 0 bases from J, with 10 bases between. Germline CDR1 is LGHDT and CDR2 is YNNKEL (reference sequence). The CDR3 is 14 amino acids. CDR3 loop: CASSIRTANYGYTF. CDR3 bases: TGTGCCAGCAGCATCCGGACAGCTAACTATGGCTACACCTTC. The variable domain in full, with the rest retrieved from reference TRBV3-1 and TRBJ1-2, is DTAVSQTPKYLVTQMGNDKSIKCEQNLGHDTMYWYKQDSKKFLKIMFSYNNKELIINETVPNRFSPKSPDKAHLNLHINSLELGDSAVYFCASSIRTANYGYTFGSGTRLTVV.

Only a few counts were recorded for this clonotype. The J gene is TRBJ1-2, the V gene TRBV6-2 or TRBV6-3; unclear D gene. The CDR3 is 13 residues long. V shed 2 bases and J shed 6 bases, with 10 bases lying between them. The V gene's germline CDR1 is MNHEY and CDR2 SVGEGT. In DNA form, the CDR3 reads TGTGCCAGCAGTTACCTCAAAAGCCATGGCTACACCTTC. It is translated as CASSYLKSHGYTF.

J is TRBJ2-5 and V is TRBV7-3; no firm D call. CDR1 is SGHTA and CDR2 is FQGTGA in the germline V gene. V was clipped by 2 bases and J by 5 bases, with 9 bases between them. The CDR3 covers 13 residues. The CDR3 loop reads CASSLEWVETQYF. CDR3 nucleotides: TGTGCCAGCAGCTTAGAATGGGTCGAGACCCAGTACTTC.

The rearrangement links TRBV12-3 or TRBV12-4 to TRBJ1-4, with D perhaps matching TRBD1 (6 bases). There are 11 residues in the CDR3. Trimming cost V 5 bases and J 14 bases, with 12 bases left between them. CDR3 in amino acids: CASSHQGRLFF. CDR3 DNA sequence: TGTGCCAGCAGTCATCAGGGGAGGCTGTTTTTT.

This clonotype was recorded at least ten times. V gene TRBV12-3 or TRBV12-4 combines with J gene TRBJ1-1, with D unresolved. This CDR3 region has 12 residues. Deletions cut 1 base from V and 1 base from J, with 1 base between. CDR3 amino acids: CASSLENTEAFF. The CDR3 DNA is TGTGCCAGCAGTTTAGAGAACACTGAAGCTTTCTTT.

This clonotype occurred a few times. The rearrangement joins TRBV6-5 to TRBJ1-2, with a weak D call TRBD1 (6 bases). The V gene's germline CDR1 is MNHEY and CDR2 SVGAGI. CDR3 length equals 13 residues. V lost 6 bases to trimming and J lost 5 bases, with 13 bases between them. The CDR3 coding sequence is TGTGCCAGCAGCCTACAGGGTTGGTATGGCTACACCTTC. Its protein is CASSLQGWYGYTF.

In this sample, this clonotype turned up a few times. CDR3 sequence: CASSPGLINSPLHF. CDR3 DNA: TGTGCCAGCAGCCCAGGGTTGATCAATTCACCCCTCCACTTT. The chain joins TRBV14 to TRBJ1-6; perhaps TRBD1 as D (5 bases). The V and J ends lost 4 bases and 7 bases respectively, with 11 bases between them. The CDR3 sequence is 14 residues long. Germline CDR1 reads SGHDN; CDR2 reads FVKESK. The full variable domain, rest sourced from reference TRBV14 and TRBJ1-6, is EAGVTQFPSHSVIEKGQTVTLRCDPISGHDNLYWYRRVMGKEIKFLLHFVKESKQDESGMPNNRFLAERTGGTYSTLKVQPAELEDSGVYFCASSPGLINSPLHFGNGTRLTVT.

This rearrangement joins TRBV12-3 or TRBV12-4 to TRBJ2-1; D might be TRBD1 (6 bases). CDR3 length: 12 residues. Trimming shortened V by 5 bases and J by 8 bases, and 10 bases separated the two germline ends. The DNA of the CDR3 is TGTGCCAGCAGTCAAGGGGGTTATGAGCAGTTCTTC. Residues: CASSQGGYEQFF.

This clonotype was detected ten times or more. The V and J genes are TRBV5-1 and TRBJ2-2, with no clear D. The germline CDR1 and CDR2 sequences are SGHRS and YFSETQ. This CDR3 comprises 12 residues. Trimming removed 5 bases from V and 4 bases from J, with 6 bases in between. CDR3 amino acids: CASRIGTGELFF. Written as DNA, the CDR3 is TGCGCCAGCAGAATCGGCACCGGGGAGCTGTTTTTT.

The chain couples TRBV6-2 or TRBV6-3 to TRBJ1-6, with D unresolved. The CDR3 has 14 amino acids. Germline V lookup: CDR1 MNHEY, CDR2 SVGEGT. V lost 5 bases, J lost 2 bases, and 7 bases lay in between. The CDR3 nucleotides are TGTGCCAGCAGTACGAATACCTATAATTCACCCCTCCACTTT. It specifies CASSTNTYNSPLHF.

V gene TRBV7-2 combines with J gene TRBJ2-3, with 15 bases identical to TRBD2. This CDR3 has 17 amino acids. Germline values: CDR1 SGHTA, CDR2 FQGNSA. J was trimmed by 1 base and V by 3 bases; bases with no gene match: 2. CDR3 sequence reads: CASSLGLAGGRTDTQYF. The DNA for the CDR3 is TGTGCCAGCAGCTTGGGACTAGCGGGGGGACGCACAGATACGCAGTATTTT.

This chain joins TRBV20-1 and TRBJ2-7; D is undetermined. The CDR3 loop spans 10 amino acids. V lost 0 bases to trimming and J lost 4 bases, with 1 base between them. Looked up from germline, CDR1 is DFQATT and CDR2 is SNEGSKA (reference sequence). CDR3 sequence (DNA): TGCAGTGCTAGAGATTACGAGCAGTACTTC. Translation gives CSARDYEQYF.

J is TRBJ1-1 and V is TRBV20-1; 7 bases match TRBD1. CDR3 size: 14 residues. Germline CDR1 DFQATT, CDR2 SNEGSKA (reference sequence). Trimming took 3 bases from V and 0 from J; bases not matched to a gene: 4. CDR3 loop: CSASLQGMNTEAFF. The CDR3 DNA reads as TGCAGTGCTAGCCTACAGGGGATGAACACTGAAGCTTTCTTT.

The rearrangement links TRBV7-9 to TRBJ2-5; the D gene is possibly TRBD1 (6 bases). The CDR3 is 14 residues long. Trimming pared 4 bases from V and 3 bases from J, leaving 12 bases between. CDR1 and CDR2 from the germline V gene are SEHNR and FQNEAQ (reference sequence). CDR3 in amino acids: CASSSFRTEETQYF. The CDR3 region has the DNA TGTGCCAGCAGCTCGTTCCGGACAGAAGAGACCCAGTACTTC.